What follows are 8 T cell receptor beta chains derived from one specimen sequenced in a study of CD8 T cells in Susac syndrome. With random hexamers, roughly 0.45 to 1 ug RNA was reverse transcribed. A single record per CDR3 protein comes from TCRdb applying MiXCR to the immunoSEQ multiplex PCR reads. In the table there are about 110,000 distinct CDR3 sequences, 94% of which are singletons. Sequencing input: CD8+ T cells from PBMCs. All receptors come from a human donor with Susac syndrome.

This clonotype was detected once. This chain uses TRBV4-1 with TRBJ1-5; TRBD1 agrees at 7 bases. After removal of 7 bases from V and 1 base from J, the junction contained 1 base not matched to a gene. The germline V gene has CDR1 MGHRA and CDR2 YSYEKL. This CDR3 comprises 13 residues. CDR3 in DNA: TGCGCCAGCAAAGGGGGCAGCAATCAGCCCCAGCATTTT. Amino acid sequence: CASKGGSNQPQHF.

This clonotype was recorded once. The chain is built from TRBV6-5 and TRBJ2-1; TRBD2 matches at 10 bases. CDR3 size: 15 residues. Germline values: CDR1 MNHEY, CDR2 SVGAGI. Trimming took 7 bases from V and 5 from J; bases not matched to a gene: 8. The CDR3 is CASILLAGDHNEQFF. The CDR3 DNA sequence: TGTGCCAGCATTCTCCTAGCGGGGGACCACAATGAGCAGTTCTTC.

V and J are TRBV5-1 and TRBJ1-6; D gene ambiguous. Germline-derived CDR1 and CDR2 are SGHRS and YFSETQ. There are 12 residues in the CDR3. V dropped 4 bases and J dropped 9 bases, with 8 bases sitting between them. The CDR3 coding sequence is TGCGCCAGCAGCCTGGATAGTTCACCCCTCCACTTT. Residues: CASSLDSSPLHF.

V gene TRBV2 combines with J gene TRBJ2-1; D may be TRBD1 (5 bases). This CDR3 contains 13 residues. Between the trimmed V and J ends, which lost 8 bases and 6 bases, there was a span of 14 bases. Germline V gives CDR1 SNHLY, CDR2 FYNNEI. CDR3 amino acids: CASAGRGPNEQFF. CDR3 bases: TGTGCCAGCGCAGGAAGGGGTCCCAATGAGCAGTTCTTC. The full variable domain, with the rest looked up from reference TRBV2 and TRBJ2-1, is EPEVTQTPSHQVTQMGQEVILRCVPISNHLYFYWYRQILGQKVEFLVSFYNNEISEKSEIFDDQFSVERPDGSNFTLKIRSTKLEDSAMYFCASAGRGPNEQFFGPGTRLTVL.

V and J are TRBV20-1 and TRBJ1-2; D gene unclear. Germline loops: CDR1 DFQATT, CDR2 SNEGSKA (reference sequence). Trimming removed 1 base from V and 4 bases from J, with 10 bases in between. The CDR3 totals 13 residues. CDR3 loop: CSARAPPGYGYTF. In DNA form, the CDR3 reads TGCAGTGCTAGAGCCCCTCCCGGCTATGGCTACACCTTC.

This clonotype came up once. The chain employs TRBV13 and TRBJ2-1; TRBD2 aligns across 13 bases. CDR1 PRHDT and CDR2 FYEKMQ come from the germline V gene (reference sequence). The ends lost 6 bases at V and 9 bases at J; junction bases unmatched: 8. The CDR3 is 15 residues long. DNA for the CDR3: TGTGCCAGCAGAACATCCGGGACTAGCGGGGTTGAGCAGTTCTTC. Translating it yields CASRTSGTSGVEQFF.

V gene TRBV19 combines with J gene TRBJ2-1, with a weak D call TRBD2 (6 bases). Germline CDR1 is LNHDA and CDR2 is SQIVND (reference sequence). This CDR3 region has 14 residues. Trimming removed 3 bases at V and 7 bases at J, with 13 bases between. The CDR3 loop reads CASSIGSEVNEQFF. CDR3 DNA sequence: TGTGCCAGTAGTATCGGGAGTGAGGTAAATGAGCAGTTCTTC.

V usage is TRBV12-3 or TRBV12-4 and J usage is TRBJ2-5, with D uncertain. V was trimmed by 3 bases and J by 3 bases, leaving 5 bases between them. This CDR3 is 12 amino acids long. The CDR3, as DNA: TGTGCCAGCAGTTTTAGTGAAGAGACCCAGTACTTC. This encodes CASSFSEETQYF.